This T cell receptor (beta chain) was obtained from a study of blood T cell repertoires in COVID-19. Study-wide context: Samples of COVID-19 (acute and convalescent) were obtained from the United States, Italy and Spain. PBMCs, B-cell-depleted T cells, or T cells provided the cDNA or gDNA that made up the material.

The germline V gene has CDR1 SGDLS and CDR2 YYNGEE. The J segment lost 7 bases and the V segment lost 4 bases, leaving 4 bases of the junction unmatched. The CDR3 consists of 15 residues. Under the authors' procedure: Amplification with reference gene primers provided the estimates of nucleated cell counts. Sequenced by immunoSEQ multiplex PCR; TCRdb stores in-frame clones only, minus some. That table supplies the V and J calls and clone size; D and trimming were determined from the DNA. The data show some 250,000 clones, with around 83% seen just once and roughly 3.3% held by the top ten. The chain carries TRBV9 and TRBJ2-1; 14 positions agree with TRBD2. The source of this sequence is a woman under 30 with acute or convalescent COVID-19. The sequenced sample consisted of peripheral blood. The CDR3 bases are TGTGCCAGCAGCCGAGGGACTAGCGGGAGAAATGAGCAGTTCTTC. Translated, it gives CASSRGTSGRNEQFF.